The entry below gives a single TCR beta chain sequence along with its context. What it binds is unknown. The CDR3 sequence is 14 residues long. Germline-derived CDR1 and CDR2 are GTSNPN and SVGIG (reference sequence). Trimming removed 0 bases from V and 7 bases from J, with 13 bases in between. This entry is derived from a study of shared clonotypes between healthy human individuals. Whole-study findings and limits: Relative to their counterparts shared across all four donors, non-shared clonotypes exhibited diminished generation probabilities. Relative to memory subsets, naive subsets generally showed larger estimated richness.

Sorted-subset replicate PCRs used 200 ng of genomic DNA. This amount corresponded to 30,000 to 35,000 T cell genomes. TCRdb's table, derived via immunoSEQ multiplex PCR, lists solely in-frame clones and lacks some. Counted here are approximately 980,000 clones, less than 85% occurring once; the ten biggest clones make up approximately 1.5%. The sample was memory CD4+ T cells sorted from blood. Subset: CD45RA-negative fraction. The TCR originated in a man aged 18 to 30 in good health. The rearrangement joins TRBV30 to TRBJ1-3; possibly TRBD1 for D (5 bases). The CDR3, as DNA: TGTGCCTGGAGTGTTTCGCGGGGGAGGAACACCATATATTTT. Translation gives CAWSVSRGRNTIYF.